This is a list of T cell receptor beta chains from one sample in a study of cytomegalovirus exposure and HLA in healthy donors. Sequencing was performed with immunoSEQ multiplex PCR; in TCRdb, only in-frame clones are kept and a portion is missing. Here the sample spans about 210,000 clones, 70% to 80% being singletons. The sample taken for sequencing was PBMCs. These receptors all come from a woman younger than 45 in good health and CMV-seropositive. The CDR3 runs from the conserved cysteine through the conserved F or W. The D gene is left open where the match is weak. The size of a clone is reported for some rows only, either as once, few or many, or as a class for expanded clones.

j_call: TRBJ2-1; v_call: TRBV11-2; cdr3_length: 15; d_call: NA; clone_size: NA; cdr3_nt: TGTGCCAGCAGAACTCCGGACAGCGCGAGCAATGAGCAGTTCTTC; cdr3_aa: CASRTPDSASNEQFF
j_call: TRBJ2-7; v_call: TRBV6-5; cdr3_length: 15; d_call: TRBD1; clone_size: NA; cdr3_nt: TGTGCCAGCAGAAGATGGACAGGGGGCGATTACGAGCAGTACTTC; cdr3_aa: CASRRWTGGDYEQYF
j_call: TRBJ2-5; v_call: TRBV27; cdr3_length: 13; d_call: NA; clone_size: NA; cdr3_nt: TGTGCCAGCAGTTTTTCGGTGGGCGAGACCCAGTACTTC; cdr3_aa: CASSFSVGETQYF
j_call: TRBJ2-7; v_call: TRBV11-2; cdr3_length: 13; d_call: TRBD1; clone_size: NA; cdr3_nt: TGTGCCAGCAGCTCCGGGACAGGCGGCGAGCAGTACTTC; cdr3_aa: CASSSGTGGEQYF
j_call: TRBJ2-2; v_call: TRBV7-3; cdr3_length: 14; d_call: NA; clone_size: NA; cdr3_nt: TGTGCCAGCAGTTACAGGGTCGGGACCGGGGAGCTGTTTTTT; cdr3_aa: CASSYRVGTGELFF
j_call: TRBJ1-1; v_call: TRBV11-2; cdr3_length: 12; d_call: TRBD1; clone_size: once; cdr3_nt: TGTGCCAGCAGCTTAGCCAGGGGGGAAGCTTTCTTT; cdr3_aa: CASSLARGEAFF
j_call: TRBJ2-7; v_call: TRBV10-3; cdr3_length: 14; d_call: NA; clone_size: NA; cdr3_nt: TGTGCCATCAGCCCTACTAGCACGGGCTACGAGCAGTACTTC; cdr3_aa: CAISPTSTGYEQYF
j_call: TRBJ2-7; v_call: TRBV28; cdr3_length: 14; d_call: NA; clone_size: NA; cdr3_nt: TGTGCCAGCAGTATGGGAGACTACTCCTACGAGCAGTACTTC; cdr3_aa: CASSMGDYSYEQYF
j_call: TRBJ2-2; v_call: TRBV19; cdr3_length: 17; d_call: TRBD1; clone_size: few; cdr3_nt: TGTGCCAGTAGTATCCCGGGACAGGGGCCGAACACCGGGGAGCTGTTTTTT; cdr3_aa: CASSIPGQGPNTGELFF
j_call: TRBJ2-1; v_call: TRBV11-2; cdr3_length: 16; d_call: TRBD2; clone_size: NA; cdr3_nt: TGTGCCAGCAGCTTAGGGGTATTGGAGCGGGGGACGGAGCAGTTCTTC; cdr3_aa: CASSLGVLERGTEQFF
j_call: TRBJ2-3; v_call: TRBV7-3; cdr3_length: 13; d_call: NA; clone_size: NA; cdr3_nt: TGTGCCAGCAGCTTAAGTGGGGGGGATACGCAGTATTTT; cdr3_aa: CASSLSGGDTQYF
j_call: TRBJ2-7; v_call: TRBV28; cdr3_length: 14; d_call: NA; clone_size: NA; cdr3_nt: TGTGCCAGCAGTTTCTCCAGGGGAGTCTACGAGCAGTACTTC; cdr3_aa: CASSFSRGVYEQYF
j_call: TRBJ2-1; v_call: TRBV2; cdr3_length: 17; d_call: TRBD2; clone_size: NA; cdr3_nt: TGTGCCAGCAGGAGCGCGGGAGCGGCCCCGTCGGGCAATGAGCAGTTCTTC; cdr3_aa: CASRSAGAAPSGNEQFF
j_call: TRBJ1-1; v_call: TRBV7-9; cdr3_length: 13; d_call: NA; clone_size: NA; cdr3_nt: TGTGCCAGCAGCTTCACCGGAGCATCTGAAGCTTTCTTT; cdr3_aa: CASSFTGASEAFF
j_call: TRBJ1-4; v_call: TRBV29-1; cdr3_length: 13; d_call: NA; clone_size: NA; cdr3_nt: TGCAGCGTTGAGAAAGGGGATCGGGAAAAACTGTTTTTT; cdr3_aa: CSVEKGDREKLFF
j_call: TRBJ1-1; v_call: TRBV18; cdr3_length: 16; d_call: NA; clone_size: few; cdr3_nt: TGTGCCAGCTCACCCGATCCCGGGGGGTCCAACACTGAAGCTTTCTTT; cdr3_aa: CASSPDPGGSNTEAFF
j_call: TRBJ2-7; v_call: TRBV30; cdr3_length: 14; d_call: TRBD1; clone_size: NA; cdr3_nt: TGTGCCTGGAGCCAGGGGGCATACTCCTACGAGCAGTACTTC; cdr3_aa: CAWSQGAYSYEQYF
j_call: TRBJ1-2; v_call: TRBV30; cdr3_length: 13; d_call: NA; clone_size: NA; cdr3_nt: TGTGCCTGGAGCAGTACAGGGATTCATGGCTACACCTTC; cdr3_aa: CAWSSTGIHGYTF